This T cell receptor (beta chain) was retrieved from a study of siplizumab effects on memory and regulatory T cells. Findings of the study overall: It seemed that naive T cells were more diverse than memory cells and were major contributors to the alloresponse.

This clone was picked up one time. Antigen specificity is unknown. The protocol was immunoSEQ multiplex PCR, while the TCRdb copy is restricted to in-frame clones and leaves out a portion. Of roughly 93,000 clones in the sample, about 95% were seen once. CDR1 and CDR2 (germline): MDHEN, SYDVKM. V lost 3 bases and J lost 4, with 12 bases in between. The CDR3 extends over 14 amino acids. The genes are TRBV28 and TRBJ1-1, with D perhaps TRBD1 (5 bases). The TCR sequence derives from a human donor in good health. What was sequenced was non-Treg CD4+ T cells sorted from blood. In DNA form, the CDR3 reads TGTGCCAGCAGTTTTTATCAGGGTCGCACTGAAGCTTTCTTT. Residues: CASSFYQGRTEAFF. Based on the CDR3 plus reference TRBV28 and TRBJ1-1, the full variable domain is DVKVTQSSRYLVKRTGEKVFLECVQDMDHENMFWYRQDPGLGLRLIYFSYDVKMKEKGDIPEGYSVSREKKERFSLILESASTNQTSMYLCASSFYQGRTEAFFGQGTRLTVV.